This record covers a single T cell receptor beta chain. This clone was recorded many times. It lacks a known antigen. No much larger clone exists at a distance of one base, and base qualities are not known. Library preparation used PCR. Sequencing instrument: Illumina HiSeq 4000. The TCR beta-chain CDR3 region of each patient was profiled by high-throughput sequencing. The source study handled its data this way. A classifier to discriminate distant-metastatic papillary thyroid cancer patients was built from CDR3 differences across clinicopathological groups. Repertoire diversity was assessed with the Shannon index, and tumor-blood repertoire similarity with the Morisita-Horn index. The raw public reads went through TCRdb reprocessing: fastp at Q25, MiXCR clone calling, in-frame beta chains kept. These V and J calls rely on TCRdb rather than the paper's analysis. The sample data list tens of thousands of clones, and less than 25% of these were observed just once. The ten most abundant clones make up 15% of the sample.

The data were taken from a study of metastatic and nonmetastatic thyroid tumors (dated by TCRdb to 2018 to 2020). In terms of the full investigation: The researchers compared repertoires between peripheral blood samples and tumor or nodule tissue samples from patients with malignant or benign thyroid disease.

No treatment had been received by any patient before thyroid surgery. Using T-cell receptor beta sequencing, the researchers looked back retrospectively at clinical samples from patients, gathered between about 2011 and 2018. The germline V gene sets CDR1 to MNHNS and CDR2 to SASEGT. V lost 5 bases and J lost 0 bases; the stretch between them is 10 bases long. Counted from cysteine to phenylalanine, this CDR3 has 14 amino acids. Here the CDR3 DNA is all that survives: 42 bases in frame from base 1. The research as a whole found: TCR beta diversity was reported as significantly higher in malignant tumors than in benign nodules, in both blood and tumor samples.

The TCR originated in a female donor with papillary thyroid cancer or a benign thyroid nodule (not recorded which). Some clones in this sample may be carry-over from other donors' samples. The sequence is built from TRBV6-1 and TRBJ1-1; no confident D gene assignment can be made. The sample consisted of blood. Here is the DNA: TGTGCCAGCAGTTCCGACACATTGAACACTGAAGCTTTCTTT. This codes for CASSSDTLNTEAFF.